This TCR beta chain was sequenced during a study of T cells after yellow fever vaccination. TCRdb re-called the 5' RACE reads through MiXCR, storing one row per CDR3 protein. The top ten clones hold over 11% of a sample with just under 600,000 distinct CDR3 sequences, around an eighth of them seen once. This CDR3 region has 13 residues. CDR1 is MNHEY, CDR2 SVGAGI, per germline. V lost 2 bases and J 8 bases, leaving 12 bases between the germline ends. The receptor's source is a man aged 25-40 years who received the YFV17D yellow fever vaccine. The sequences come from PBMCs, collected on the day of the yellow fever booster vaccination. This chain uses TRBV6-5 with TRBJ2-5; a possible D gene is TRBD2 (6 bases). The CDR3 protein is CASSYGQGLTQYF. The CDR3 DNA follows: TGTGCCAGCAGTTACGGCCAGGGACTCACCCAGTACTTC.